These 20 T cell receptor beta chains share one sample of origin, sequenced in a study of shared clonotypes between healthy human individuals. The repertoire was sequenced with immunoSEQ multiplex PCR; TCRdb's copy has only in-frame clones and lacks some. The table lists a few million clones, over 85% of them singletons. Sequencing was done on a sample of naive CD4+ T cells sorted from blood. Subset of the sample: CD45RA+ positively selected. Source of these receptors: a young man in good health.

The genes are TRBV7-9 and TRBJ2-5; no firm D call. The V end lost 0 bases, the J end lost 5 bases, and 13 bases lay between the germline ends. There are 15 residues in the CDR3. The germline CDR1 and CDR2 sequences are SEHNR and FQNEAQ (reference sequence). The CDR3 is CASSLAVRLMETQYF. DNA for the CDR3: TGTGCCAGCAGCTTAGCGGTTCGGCTGATGGAGACCCAGTACTTC.

The J gene is TRBJ1-5, the V gene TRBV21-1; the table assigns TRBD1, which was not confirmed against the DNA. TRBV21-1 is described as a pseudogene. This CDR3 spans 23 amino acids. CDR3: CASRLPTVHEHPERHFSNQPQHF. The CDR3 nucleotides read TGTGCCAGCAGACTCCCGACAGTTCACGAACACCCCGAACGGCATTTCAGCAATCAGCCCCAGCATTTT.

As for this clone: The same CDR3 also results from other DNA sequences found in this sample. DNA for the CDR3: TGTGCCAGCGGACAGGGGTATGGCTACACCTTC. The encoded protein is CASGQGYGYTF. The chain carries TRBV27 and TRBJ1-2, with 9 positions matching TRBD1. The CDR3 spans 11 residues. CDR1 is MNHEY, CDR2 SMNVEV, per germline (reference sequence). The V gene end was trimmed by 8 bases and the J gene end by 5 bases; junction bases not matched to a gene: 0.

The J gene is TRBJ2-7, the V gene TRBV7-9, with D unclear. The germline V gene has CDR1 SEHNR and CDR2 FQNEAQ (reference sequence). CDR3 length: 13 residues. Trimming removed 4 bases from V and 1 base from J, with 8 bases in between. The CDR3 DNA reads as TGTGCCAGCAGCTCGGACGGGTCCTACGAGCAGTACTTC. Protein: CASSSDGSYEQYF.

The chain is built from TRBV7-2 and TRBJ2-2, with unresolved D. From germline, CDR1 is SGHTA and CDR2 FQGNSA. The CDR3 covers 16 residues. The germline V and J ends were trimmed by 2 bases and 3 bases, with 13 bases remaining between them. CDR3 amino acids: CASSLYRGRDTGELFF. The CDR3 nucleotides read TGTGCCAGCAGCTTATATCGTGGGCGCGACACCGGGGAGCTGTTTTTT.

The chain uses TRBV6-6 and TRBJ2-1; possible D gene TRBD2, 5 bases. The CDR3 is made up of 15 amino acids. CDR1 is MNHNY and CDR2 is SVGAGI in the germline V gene (reference sequence). The V and J ends lost 4 bases and 4 bases respectively, with 14 bases between them. CDR3 protein: CASSSRIGDYNEQFF. The CDR3 coding sequence is TGTGCCAGCAGTTCGAGGATCGGGGATTACAATGAGCAGTTCTTC.

The gene calls are TRBV5-1 and TRBJ2-7; TRBD2 matches at 9 bases. Unmatched junction bases numbered 12, after V lost 4 bases and J lost 1 base. CDR1 is SGHRS, CDR2 YFSETQ, per germline. The CDR3 extends over 17 amino acids. The CDR3, as DNA: TGCGCCAGCAGCATCACCCTTCTAGCGGGGACGTCCTACGAGCAGTACTTC. It is translated as CASSITLLAGTSYEQYF.

J is TRBJ1-1 and V is TRBV5-6, with a tentative D call TRBD1 (6 bases). V was clipped by 4 bases and J by 0 bases, with 7 bases between them. The germline V gene encodes CDR1 SGHDT and CDR2 YYEEEE. The CDR3 is 13 residues long. The DNA of the CDR3 is TGTGCCAGCAGCAGGGACATGAACACTGAAGCTTTCTTT. Translating it yields CASSRDMNTEAFF.

The V and J genes are TRBV7-8 and TRBJ2-7, with 9 nucleotides matching TRBD2. Germline lookup yields CDR1 SGHVS and CDR2 FQNEAQ. V lost 1 base and J lost 3; bases outside the gene matches: 4. The CDR3 extends over 15 amino acids. CDR3 nucleotides: TGTGCCAGCAGCTTAGAAGCGGGAGGTTACTACGAGCAGTACTTC. This gives the protein CASSLEAGGYYEQYF.

This clone is a singleton in its sample. CDR3 DNA sequence: TGTGCCAGCAGTGACGTCGGAGTAGTGAGCTCCTACGAGCAGTACTTC. As protein: CASSDVGVVSSYEQYF. This chain links TRBV25-1 with TRBJ2-7, with D uncertain. V lost 3 bases to trimming and J lost 0 bases, with 15 bases between them. In germline, CDR1 is MGHDK, CDR2 SYGVNS. This CDR3 contains 16 residues.

The chain is built from TRBV5-4 and TRBJ2-5; weak D call: TRBD2 (6 bases). CDR1 and CDR2 (germline): SGHNT, YYREEE (reference sequence). V lost 3 bases and J lost 5, with 8 bases in between. The length of the CDR3 is 12 residues. The CDR3 loop reads CASSSEGETQYF. CDR3 nucleotides: TGTGCCAGCAGCTCGGAGGGGGAGACCCAGTACTTC.

This rearrangement joins TRBV4-1 to TRBJ1-4; a weak D match, TRBD1 (5 bases). CDR3 size: 16 residues. The V and J ends lost 1 base and 3 bases respectively, with 12 bases between them. Germline V lookup: CDR1 MGHRA, CDR2 YSYEKL. The CDR3 sequence is CASSQVGARANEKLFF. The CDR3 DNA is TGCGCCAGCAGCCAAGTCGGGGCTAGGGCTAATGAAAAACTGTTTTTT.

The CDR3 DNA reads as TGTGCCAGCAGCAACCCGGGACAGCGTGACAATGAGCAGTTCTTC. Its protein product is CASSNPGQRDNEQFF. The gene calls are TRBV9 and TRBJ2-1, with TRBD1 matching 7 bases. Germline assignment: CDR1 SGDLS and CDR2 YYNGEE. The CDR3 runs to 15 residues. With 4 bases clipped from V and 5 bases from J, the junction kept 9 bases outside the gene matches.

The V and J genes are TRBV6-6 and TRBJ1-1; TRBD1 matches 10 bases. Per the germline V gene, CDR1 is MNHNY and CDR2 is SVGAGI (reference sequence). The length of the CDR3 is 13 residues. V shed 2 bases and J 6 bases; nucleotides not matched to a gene: 0. CDR3 nucleotide sequence: TGTGCCAGCAGTTACGGGACAGGGGCTGAAGCTTTCTTT. Its protein product is CASSYGTGAEAFF.

This chain links TRBV9 with TRBJ2-2; 9 nucleotides line up with TRBD2. Germline values: CDR1 SGDLS, CDR2 YYNGEE. V was pared by 3 bases and J by 7 bases, with 10 bases of the junction left unmatched. The CDR3 spans 16 residues. In DNA form, the CDR3 reads TGTGCCAGCAGCGGGCCGGGACTAGCTACCGACGGGGAGCTGTTTTTT. This codes for CASSGPGLATDGELFF.

The chain couples TRBV29-1 to TRBJ2-7, with 11 bases fitting TRBD2. The CDR3 is 14 amino acids. Trimming removed 6 bases from V and 3 bases from J; junction bases left unmatched: 7. Germline V gene lookup returns CDR1 SQVTM and CDR2 ANQGSEA. CDR3 nucleotide sequence: TGCAGCGTCGCGACTAGCGGGAATGTCTACGAGCAGTACTTC. Protein: CSVATSGNVYEQYF.

The V gene is TRBV5-6, the J gene TRBJ2-1; 8 bases fit TRBD2. This CDR3 spans 15 amino acids. Per the germline V gene, CDR1 is SGHDT and CDR2 is YYEEEE. V was pared by 3 bases and J by 8 bases, with 10 bases of the junction left unmatched. The chain's CDR3 is CASSSTYGLAYEQFF. CDR3 coding DNA: TGTGCCAGCAGCTCTACGTACGGACTAGCCTATGAGCAGTTCTTC.

The chain recombines TRBV6-1 with TRBJ2-7, with D tentatively TRBD2 (6 bases). CDR1 and CDR2 from the germline V gene are MNHNS and SASEGT. This CDR3 comprises 13 residues. Trimming pared 10 bases from V and 0 bases from J, leaving 13 bases between. The CDR3, as DNA: TGTGCCACCGGGGGACGACTCTCCTACGAGCAGTACTTC. This gives the protein CATGGRLSYEQYF.

V gene TRBV7-9 combines with J gene TRBJ1-4; D uncertain. The V gene's germline CDR1 is SEHNR and CDR2 FQNEAQ (reference sequence). V was cut by 1 base and J by 8 bases, with 8 bases left in between. This CDR3 is built from 13 residues. The CDR3 coding sequence is TGTGCCAGCAGCTTAGGCCCTCAAGAAAAACTGTTTTTT. This encodes CASSLGPQEKLFF. Filled out from reference TRBV7-9 and TRBJ1-4, the complete variable domain reads DTGVSQNPRHKITKRGQNVTFRCDPISEHNRLYWYRQTLGQGPEFLTYFQNEAQLEKSRLLSDRFSAERPKGSFSTLEIQRTEQGDSAMYLCASSLGPQEKLFFGSGTQLSVL.

The chain uses TRBV18 and TRBJ2-2; weak D call: TRBD1 (5 bases). CDR3 size: 15 residues. Trimming left V 0 bases short and J 7 bases short, with 12 bases between. In germline, CDR1 is KGHSH, CDR2 LQKENI. CDR3 in DNA: TGTGCCAGCTCACCACCGGCAGGGTCAAGCGGGGAGCTGTTTTTT. As protein: CASSPPAGSSGELFF.